Below, one T cell receptor beta chain is given with its context. This clonotype has at least ten counts. The specificity of this receptor is unknown. No qualities accompany the bases; no much larger clone lies one base away. The library was built by means of RT-PCR. Sequencing took place on an Illumina HiSeq 2500. TCRdb reworked the public reads: Q25 trimming with fastp, MiXCR clone assembly, productive beta chains retained. Duplicate CDR3 protein sequences are folded into a single record with the most common DNA and genes. Present in this sample are approximately 700,000 distinct CDR3 sequences, over 11% of which were seen just once. The ten largest clones add up to less than 7% of the sample. This entry belongs to a study of response to subunit inactivated influenza vaccine (dated by TCRdb to 2016 to 2019). As for the study more broadly: Deep quantitative profiling of the T cell receptor repertoire was used in the study to follow responses to a trivalent subunit inactivated influenza vaccine. What the authors observed across the whole study: According to the authors, only a limited number of new T cells may be recruited by each seasonal influenza vaccination.

The sequence came from a man in his forties or fifties who received an inactivated influenza vaccine. Donor details come from another sample of the same person, matched by shared clones. Sequenced material: PBMCs from blood, taken approximately 15 days before vaccination.

The CDR3 sequence is CAISEGTSGSEYNEQFF. The bases are TGTGCCATCAGTGAGGGGACTAGCGGGAGTGAATACAATGAGCAGTTCTTC. Here the chain combines TRBV10-3 and TRBJ2-1; 14 central bases correspond to TRBD2. The germline V gene provides CDR1 ENHRY and CDR2 SYGVKD. V loses 2 bases at its end and J loses 4 bases; junction bases beyond the gene matches: 4. The CDR3 starts with the cysteine, ends with the phenylalanine, and has 17 residues. Of the read, only the CDR3 DNA is kept; its 51 bases are in frame from base 1.